This T cell receptor beta chain comes out of a study of OX40 agonist ivuxolimab in advanced cancers. The CDR3 has 17 residues. V was trimmed by 4 bases and J by 2 bases, leaving 18 bases between them. The germline V gene has CDR1 SEHNR and CDR2 FQNEAQ (reference sequence). Only in-frame clones appear in the TCRdb table, and some are missing; sequencing was by immunoSEQ multiplex PCR. The sample carries roughly 12,000 clones, about four fifths recorded once. The source material was CD4+ or CD8+ T cells sorted from blood, sampled in a trial of the OX40 agonist ivuxolimab. This TCR came from an adult with an advanced solid tumor such as melanoma, head and neck, liver or kidney cancer. V and J are TRBV7-9 and TRBJ1-5; weak D call: TRBD1 (5 bases). CDR3 protein: CASSSSREEGRNQPQHF. The DNA for the CDR3 is TGTGCCAGCAGCTCCAGCAGGGAGGAAGGTCGCAATCAGCCCCAGCATTTT.